This T cell receptor (beta chain) is drawn from a study of OX40 agonist ivuxolimab in advanced cancers. With regard to the full study: The costimulatory receptor OX40 (CD134) was targeted by ivuxolimab, a fully human IgG2 agonistic monoclonal antibody. Of the roughly 50 dose-escalation patients, hepatocellular carcinoma was present in around 20, melanoma in about 15, renal cell carcinoma in 9 and head and neck cancer in 9. Intravenous ivuxolimab was administered to patients every 2 weeks at six dose levels: 0.01, 0.1, 0.3, 1.5, 3 and 10 mg/kg. Partial responses occurred in three dose-escalation patients, of whom one had hepatocellular carcinoma and two had cutaneous melanoma. Peripheral TCRbeta sequencing was intended to test whether TCR sequence diversity was altered and clonal T-cell expansion was caused by ivuxolimab. The paper reports the monotherapy dose-escalation portion (N of about 51 patients) of the phase I ivuxolimab trial. Patients were allowed to have had prior anti-PD-1, anti-PD-L1 or anti-CTLA-4 therapy, and approximately 40% of the dose-escalation patients had been treated with checkpoint inhibitors. In the dose-escalation cohort, 82.7% of patients were male, and the mean age was approximately 60 years, with a range of about 23 to 85. What the study reported, not specific to this receptor: After ivuxolimab, more expanded clones were found on average in CD8+ T cells than in CD4+ T cells. At doses of 0.1 to 3.0 mg/kg, clonal expansion of both CD4+ and CD8+ T cells in blood was seen between baseline and week 6. In the 0.1-3.0 mg/kg groups, partial responders were among the patients with the lowest normalized peripheral clonal expansion, particularly in CD8+ T cells. The antigen specificity of the clonally expanded peripheral T cells was not determined. Low levels of normalized T-cell clonal expansion were also seen in some patients who did not respond.

CDR1 is given as SGHAT and CDR2 as FQNNGV, both from the germline V gene. V and J are trimmed by 5 bases and 6 bases, and the gene matches miss 14 bases of the junction. The CDR3 sequence holds 16 residues, the cysteine and phenylalanine included. The only DNA kept is the CDR3, 48 bases in frame from the first base. Turning to this clone: Its recognized antigen is unknown. One base away there is no much larger clone; base qualities are not given.

Patients with autoimmune disease history or receiving systemic immunosuppression were excluded from the trial. In every dose cohort, peripheral blood was drawn for TCR sequencing at baseline, cycle 4 day 1, and cycle 7 day 1. The samples were taken from a phase I, first-in-human, multicenter, open-label dose-escalation trial of ivuxolimab. Adults with locally advanced or metastatic head and neck squamous cell, hepatocellular, melanoma or renal cell carcinoma were enrolled in the trial. Before TCR sequencing, CD4+ T cells and CD8+ T cells from peripheral blood were sorted into separate populations. Genomic DNA was extracted from sorted cells for sequencing of the TCRbeta CDR3 region. The immunoSEQ Assay was used to sequence the TCRbeta CDR3 regions. TCRdb stores this immuneACCESS table with in-frame sequences only. Part of the clones is absent; in the studies checked, under half of the shortfall reflects unresolved V genes, and no reason is known for the rest. Recorded for this sample are 53,000 or so clones; 84% of them occurred a single time. The ten largest account for roughly 4.2% of the sample.

The chain links TRBV11-2 with TRBJ2-5, and 8 bases in between align with TRBD2. Sample: CD4+ or CD8+ T cells sorted from blood, taken in a trial of the OX40 agonist ivuxolimab. This receptor was taken from an adult with an advanced solid tumor such as melanoma, head and neck, liver or kidney cancer. The nucleotide sequence reads as follows: TGTGCCAGCAGCCGACCTTCCTTAGCGGGACGACAGACCCAGTACTTC. This encodes CASSRPSLAGRQTQYF.